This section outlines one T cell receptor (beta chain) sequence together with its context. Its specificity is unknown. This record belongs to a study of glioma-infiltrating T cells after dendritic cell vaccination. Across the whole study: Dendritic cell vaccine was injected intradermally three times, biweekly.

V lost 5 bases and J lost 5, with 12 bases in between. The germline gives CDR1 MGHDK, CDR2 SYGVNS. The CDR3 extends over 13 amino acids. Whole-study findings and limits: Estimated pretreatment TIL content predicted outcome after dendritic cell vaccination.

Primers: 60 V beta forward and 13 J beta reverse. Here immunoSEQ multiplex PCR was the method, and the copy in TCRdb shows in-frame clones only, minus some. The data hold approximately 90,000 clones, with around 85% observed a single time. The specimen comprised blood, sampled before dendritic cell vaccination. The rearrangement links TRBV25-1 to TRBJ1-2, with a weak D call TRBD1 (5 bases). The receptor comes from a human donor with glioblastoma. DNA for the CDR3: TGTGCCAGCAGTCTGGGGCAATCTTATGGCTACACCTTC. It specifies CASSLGQSYGYTF.